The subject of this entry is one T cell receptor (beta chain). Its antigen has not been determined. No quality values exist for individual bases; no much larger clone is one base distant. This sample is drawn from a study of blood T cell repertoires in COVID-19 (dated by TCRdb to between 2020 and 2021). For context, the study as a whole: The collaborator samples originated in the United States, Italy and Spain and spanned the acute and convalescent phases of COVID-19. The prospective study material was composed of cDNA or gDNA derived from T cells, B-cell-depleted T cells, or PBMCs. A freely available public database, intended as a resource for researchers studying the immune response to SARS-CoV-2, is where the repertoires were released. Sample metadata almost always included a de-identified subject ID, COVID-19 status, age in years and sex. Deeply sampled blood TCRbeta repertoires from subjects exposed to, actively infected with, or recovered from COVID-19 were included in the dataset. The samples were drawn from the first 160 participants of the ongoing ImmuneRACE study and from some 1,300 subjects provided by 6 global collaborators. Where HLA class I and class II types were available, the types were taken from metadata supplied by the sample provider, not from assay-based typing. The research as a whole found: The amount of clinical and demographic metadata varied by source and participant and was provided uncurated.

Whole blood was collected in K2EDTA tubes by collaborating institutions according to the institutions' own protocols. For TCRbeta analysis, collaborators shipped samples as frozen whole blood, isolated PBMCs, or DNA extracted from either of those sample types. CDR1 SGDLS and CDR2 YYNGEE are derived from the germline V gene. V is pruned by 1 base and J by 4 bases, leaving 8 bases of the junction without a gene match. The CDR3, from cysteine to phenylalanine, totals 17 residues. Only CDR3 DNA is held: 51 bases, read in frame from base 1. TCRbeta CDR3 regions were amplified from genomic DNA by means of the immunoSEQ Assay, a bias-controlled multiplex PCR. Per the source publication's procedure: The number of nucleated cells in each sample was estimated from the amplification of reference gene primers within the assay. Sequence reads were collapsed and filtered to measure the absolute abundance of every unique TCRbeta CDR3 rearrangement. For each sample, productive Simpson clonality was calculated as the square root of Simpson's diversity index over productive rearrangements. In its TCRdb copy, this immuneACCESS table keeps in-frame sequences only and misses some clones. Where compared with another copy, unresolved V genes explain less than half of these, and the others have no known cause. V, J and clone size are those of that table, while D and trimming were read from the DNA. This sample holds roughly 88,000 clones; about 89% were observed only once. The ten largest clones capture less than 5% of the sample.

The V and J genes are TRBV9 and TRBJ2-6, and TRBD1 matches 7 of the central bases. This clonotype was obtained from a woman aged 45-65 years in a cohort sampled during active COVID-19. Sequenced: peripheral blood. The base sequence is TGTGCCAGCAGCGTACCCCTGACAGGGTCCGGGGCCAACGTCCTGACTTTC. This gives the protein CASSVPLTGSGANVLTF.